Following are 20 T cell receptor beta chains from one sample sequenced in a study of blood T cell repertoires in COVID-19. Libraries were prepared by immunoSEQ multiplex PCR; TCRdb keeps only in-frame clonotypes and omits some of them. The top ten hold about 5% of the sample, which has 300,000 to 350,000 clones, about 90% seen once. The sample comprised PBMCs or T cells enriched from blood (not recorded which). These receptors originate from a man in his thirties or forties who had recovered from COVID-19.

This sequence joins TRBV21-1 and TRBJ2-1; the DNA was not used to check the table's D call, TRBD1. TRBV21-1 is labeled a pseudogene. This CDR3 comprises 16 residues. CDR3 residues: CASSKGDSLTYNEQFF. CDR3 DNA: TGTGCCAGCAGCAAAGGGGACAGCCTGACCTACAATGAGCAGTTCTTC.

The V and J genes are TRBV29-1 and TRBJ1-1; no clear D gene. This CDR3 has 14 amino acids. CDR1 is SQVTM, CDR2 ANQGSEA, per germline. V dropped 7 bases and J dropped 0 bases, with 15 bases sitting between them. CDR3 in amino acids: CSAVTVTMNTEAFF. In DNA form, the CDR3 reads TGCAGCGCGGTAACAGTAACCATGAACACTGAAGCTTTCTTT.

The chain joins TRBV2 to TRBJ1-2; D might be TRBD1 (6 bases). The V gene's germline CDR1 is SNHLY and CDR2 FYNNEI. The V end lost 6 bases, the J end lost 3 bases, and 14 bases lay between the germline ends. The CDR3 sequence is 14 residues long. CDR3 coding DNA: TGTGCCAGCAGGCCCGGGACAATAGACTATGGCTACACCTTC. It codes for CASRPGTIDYGYTF.

V and J are TRBV2 and TRBJ2-7; TRBD1 is a possible D gene (5 bases). Trimming shortened V by 2 bases and J by 1 base, and 6 bases separated the two germline ends. Germline assignment: CDR1 SNHLY and CDR2 FYNNEI. The CDR3 spans 13 residues. This CDR3 is CASSERTSYEQYF. The CDR3 DNA reads TGTGCCAGCAGTGAACGGACATCCTACGAGCAGTACTTC. The complete variable domain, with remaining parts taken from reference TRBV2 and TRBJ2-7, reads EPEVTQTPSHQVTQMGQEVILRCVPISNHLYFYWYRQILGQKVEFLVSFYNNEISEKSEIFDDQFSVERPDGSNFTLKIRSTKLEDSAMYFCASSERTSYEQYFGPGTRLTVT.

The CDR3 here is CADPRDFAYEQYF. CDR3 nucleotides: TGTGCCGACCCCCGGGACTTCGCCTACGAGCAGTACTTC. The chain links TRBV19 to TRBJ2-7; maybe TRBD2 (6 bases). CDR3 length: 13 amino acids. Trimming took 11 bases from V and 2 from J, leaving 16 bases between them. Germline CDR1 reads LNHDA; CDR2 reads SQIVND (reference sequence).

In DNA form, the CDR3 reads TGTGCCAGCAGTTTATTGGACAGGACCTACGAGCAGTACTTC. It yields the protein CASSLLDRTYEQYF. The rearrangement uses TRBV27 and TRBJ2-7; 7 bases are a match to TRBD1. V lost 1 base to trimming and J lost 2 bases; unmatched junction nucleotides: 2. Germline CDR1 and CDR2: MNHEY and SMNVEV (reference sequence). There are 14 residues in the CDR3.

This clone was found once. This chain uses TRBV15 with TRBJ2-1; TRBD2 aligns across 9 bases. Germline V gives CDR1 LNHNV, CDR2 YYDKDF (reference sequence). Trimming took 1 base from V and 8 from J; bases not matched to a gene: 3. CDR3 size: 14 residues. In DNA, the CDR3 is TGTGCCACCAGCAGAGTTGGGACTAGCCATGAGCAGTTCTTC. Amino acids: CATSRVGTSHEQFF.

This chain links TRBV28 with TRBJ2-6, with 10 bases identical to TRBD1. The V and J ends lost 5 bases and 4 bases, in that order; junction bases with no gene match: 8. Germline V CDR1 and CDR2: MDHEN, SYDVKM. CDR3 length: 17 residues. CDR3 sequence reads: CASSPPGQGYGANVLTF. CDR3 in DNA: TGTGCCAGCAGTCCACCGGGACAGGGGTACGGGGCCAACGTCCTGACTTTC.

J is TRBJ2-7 and V is TRBV11-2; D call uncertain. Trimming took off 1 base at V and 3 bases at J, with 4 bases between the two ends. This CDR3 is built from 12 residues. From germline, CDR1 is SGHAT and CDR2 FQNNGV. The CDR3 nucleotides are TGTGCCAGCAGCTTAGTAGACTACGAGCAGTACTTC. Protein sequence: CASSLVDYEQYF.

The chain couples TRBV5-1 to TRBJ2-2; D is perhaps TRBD2 (5 bases). The CDR3 extends over 15 amino acids. Trimming left V 0 bases short and J 6 bases short, with 12 bases between. Per the germline V gene, CDR1 is SGHRS and CDR2 is YFSETQ. CDR3 bases: TGCGCCAGCAGCTTGGAAGGGTACGGGGCCGGGGAGCTGTTTTTT. Protein product: CASSLEGYGAGELFF.

V is TRBV10-2 and J is TRBJ1-5, with D maybe TRBD1 (5 bases). The CDR3 has 17 amino acids. Germline assignment: CDR1 WSHSY and CDR2 SAAADI. Trimming pared 6 bases from V and 4 bases from J, leaving 22 bases between. The CDR3 region has the DNA TGCGCCAGCAGCCCCGGGTGGGGCACAGGAAAAAATCAGCCCCAGCATTTT. Amino acid sequence: CASSPGWGTGKNQPQHF.

This chain joins TRBV7-9 and TRBJ2-1; a weak D match, TRBD1 (6 bases). V was shortened by 1 base and J by 4 bases, with 11 bases between the two germline ends. This CDR3 is 15 amino acids long. The V gene's germline CDR1 is SEHNR and CDR2 FQNEAQ (reference sequence). CDR3 coding DNA: TGTGCCAGCAGCTTAGAACTTAGGGGGTACAATGAGCAGTTCTTC. Its protein is CASSLELRGYNEQFF.

The chain links TRBV10-3 to TRBJ1-6; 7 nucleotides agree with TRBD1. The germline V gene encodes CDR1 ENHRY and CDR2 SYGVKD. The CDR3 is made up of 14 amino acids. V gave up 6 bases and J gave up 9 bases; unmatched junction bases: 8. The CDR3 DNA is TGTGCCATCAGCGAGACAGGGTCCAGTTCACCCCTCCACTTT. Protein: CAISETGSSSPLHF.

The chain is built from TRBV6-5 and TRBJ1-1, with TRBD1 identical over 8 bases. Germline loops: CDR1 MNHEY, CDR2 SVGAGI. The CDR3 consists of 16 residues. Losses at the gene ends were 0 bases for V and 1 base for J; bases not matched to a gene: 4. The CDR3 region is CASSYSTGETNTEAFF. The CDR3 DNA reads as TGTGCCAGCAGTTACTCGACAGGGGAGACGAACACTGAAGCTTTCTTT.

The chain joins TRBV9 to TRBJ2-7; 12 bases are a match to TRBD1. Germline loops: CDR1 SGDLS, CDR2 YYNGEE. V dropped 2 bases and J dropped 6; count of bases not matched to a gene: 3. This CDR3 spans 14 amino acids. CDR3 coding DNA: TGTGCCAGCAGCGTCCGGGACAGGGGGCGCGAGCAGTACTTC. Translating it yields CASSVRDRGREQYF.

V gene TRBV19 combines with J gene TRBJ1-5, with TRBD1 matching over 10 bases. Germline-derived CDR1 and CDR2 are LNHDA and SQIVND (reference sequence). The trim removed 7 bases at V and 4 bases at J, leaving 7 bases unmatched. CDR3 length equals 15 residues. DNA for the CDR3: TGTGCCAGTATGATCCGGGACAGGGGAAATCAGCCCCAGCATTTT. Amino acid sequence: CASMIRDRGNQPQHF.

J is TRBJ1-6 and V is TRBV6-5, with 8 nucleotides matching TRBD1. Germline V gives CDR1 MNHEY, CDR2 SVGAGI. The CDR3 has 14 amino acids. V was pared by 8 bases and J by 7 bases, with 7 bases of the junction left unmatched. The CDR3 sequence: CASQYGQGNSPLHF. CDR3 sequence (DNA): TGTGCCAGCCAATACGGACAGGGAAATTCACCCCTCCACTTT.

The chain combines TRBV15 with TRBJ2-7, with D tentatively TRBD2 (6 bases). This CDR3 has 17 residues. V gave up 3 bases and J gave up 4 bases, with 22 bases separating them. Germline V gene lookup returns CDR1 LNHNV and CDR2 YYDKDF (reference sequence). The chain's CDR3 is CATSREGFNRPPYEQYF. The CDR3 DNA reads as TGTGCCACCAGCAGGGAGGGCTTCAACAGACCCCCATACGAGCAGTACTTC. Based on the CDR3 plus reference TRBV15 and TRBJ2-7, the full variable domain is DAMVIQNPRYQVTQFGKPVTLSCSQTLNHNVMYWYQQKSSQAPKLLFHYYDKDFNNEADTPDNFQSRRPNTSFCFLDIRSPGLGDTAMYLCATSREGFNRPPYEQYFGPGTRLTVT.

The chain employs TRBV16 and TRBJ2-7; 7 positions agree with TRBD1. The ends lost 6 bases at V and 1 base at J; junction bases unmatched: 6. Germline-derived CDR1 and CDR2 are KGHSY and FQNENV. This CDR3 has 14 residues. CDR3 nucleotide sequence: TGTGCCAGCAGTCCGACAGGGACGTCCTACGAGCAGTACTTC. This codes for CASSPTGTSYEQYF.

The V and J genes are TRBV6-5 and TRBJ2-5; 8 bases agree with TRBD2. Germline V lookup: CDR1 MNHEY, CDR2 SVGAGI. The CDR3 contains 14 residues. The trim removed 6 bases at V and 1 base at J, leaving 4 bases unmatched. The CDR3 region is CASRDSGTQETQYF. CDR3 DNA sequence: TGTGCCAGCAGGGATAGCGGGACCCAAGAGACCCAGTACTTC.